This TCR beta chain was identified during a study of blood T cell repertoires in COVID-19. As for the study in general: PBMCs, B-cell-depleted T cells, or T cells were the source of the cDNA or gDNA that made up the material.

Assay: immunoSEQ multiplex PCR; the TCRdb copy retains only in-frame clones and omits some. This sample has approximately 400,000 clones, with around 90% found just once. V was cut by 5 bases and J by 0 bases, with 18 bases left in between. Germline V CDR1 and CDR2: SGHRS, YFSETQ. This CDR3 comprises 16 residues. Material: peripheral blood. This TCR derives from a middle-aged man with acute or convalescent COVID-19. The J gene is TRBJ2-7, the V gene TRBV5-1; D might be TRBD2 (6 bases). The CDR3 protein is CASRDTAAGPSYEQYF. CDR3 DNA sequence: TGCGCCAGCAGGGATACAGCTGCGGGGCCCTCCTACGAGCAGTACTTC.